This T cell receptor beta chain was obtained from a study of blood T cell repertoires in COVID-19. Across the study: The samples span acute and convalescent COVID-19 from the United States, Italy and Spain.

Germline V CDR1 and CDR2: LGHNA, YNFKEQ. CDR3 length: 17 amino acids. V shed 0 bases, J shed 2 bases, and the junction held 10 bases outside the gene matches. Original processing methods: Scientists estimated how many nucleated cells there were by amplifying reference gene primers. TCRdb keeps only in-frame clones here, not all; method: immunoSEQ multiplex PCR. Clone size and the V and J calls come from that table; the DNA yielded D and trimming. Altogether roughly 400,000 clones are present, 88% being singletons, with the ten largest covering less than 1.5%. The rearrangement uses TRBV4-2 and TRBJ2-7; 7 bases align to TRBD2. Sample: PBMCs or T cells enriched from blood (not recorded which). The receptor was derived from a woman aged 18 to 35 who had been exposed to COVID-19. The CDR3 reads CASSQDQGASGAYEQYF. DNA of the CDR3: TGTGCCAGCAGCCAAGATCAAGGCGCTAGCGGTGCCTACGAGCAGTACTTC.